This T cell receptor beta chain came from a study of blood T cell repertoires in COVID-19. Study-level background: The study drew acute and convalescent COVID-19 samples from the United States, Italy and Spain. PBMCs, B-cell-depleted T cells, or T cells were the source of the cDNA or gDNA that made up the material.

Germline CDR1 is KGHSH and CDR2 is LQKENI. Trimming shortened V by 0 bases and J by 5 bases, and 14 bases separated the two germline ends. This CDR3 has 15 amino acids. Generated by immunoSEQ multiplex PCR, the TCRdb table keeps only in-frame clones and is missing some. The profile shows over 25,000 clones, 90% of them singletons. The receptor's source is a woman aged 60 to 75 with active COVID-19. The rearrangement links TRBV18 to TRBJ2-7; D perhaps matches TRBD1 (5 bases). Sequencing was performed on peripheral blood. This CDR3 reads CASSPPGYPGNEQYF. The CDR3 DNA reads as TGTGCCAGCTCACCACCAGGATACCCAGGGAACGAGCAGTACTTC.